This T cell receptor (beta chain) was sequenced during a study of T cells after yellow fever vaccination. This CDR3 is built from 13 residues. The germline V gene has CDR1 SGHAT and CDR2 FQNNGV. Trimming cost V 5 bases and J 0 bases, with 8 bases left between them. TCRdb ran MiXCR on the 5' RACE reads and lists one entry per CDR3 protein. The sample has about 45,000 distinct CDR3 sequences, 6.8% seen once; the top ten hold about 15%. In its sample, this clonotype was seen many times. The TCR was taken from a man aged 25 to 40 who received the YFV17D yellow fever vaccine. The specimen was CD8+ T cells not binding an NS4B(214-222) dextramer, sorted from PBMCs, collected 45 days after the yellow fever booster vaccination. The rearrangement links TRBV11-2 to TRBJ2-7; D ambiguous. The CDR3 here is CASSPLVSYEQYF. The DNA for the CDR3 is TGTGCCAGCAGCCCCCTTGTCTCCTACGAGCAGTACTTC.